The following is a T cell receptor (beta chain) sequence with its context. The antigen remains unidentified. This sample was taken from a study of CD8+CD57+ T cells in acquired aplastic anemia. General study points: There were 25 to 35 CD8+ CDR3 sequences that occurred in both patients and controls.

After removal of 2 bases from V and 5 bases from J, the junction contained 8 bases not matched to a gene. The CDR3 totals 16 residues. CDR1 and CDR2 from the germline V gene are SGHTA and FQGTGA. Genomic DNA acted as the template from which TCR beta VDJ combination and CDR3 sequence profiling were carried out. TCRdb reanalysed the reads using MiXCR and keeps one entry per CDR3 protein. The sample shows approximately 190,000 distinct CDR3 sequences, 64% of them seen only once. The chain carries TRBV7-3 and TRBJ1-2, with TRBD1 matching 10 bases. The sequenced sample consisted of sorted CD4+, CD8+, or CD8+CD57+ T cells (not recorded which) from PBMCs. The origin of this receptor is a human donor with severe aplastic anemia or a healthy control (not recorded which). The CDR3 nucleotides read TGTGCCAGCAGCTTAGACCCCGGGACAGGGGTTTATGGCTACACCTTC. Translation gives CASSLDPGTGVYGYTF.